The 20 T cell receptor beta chains given below trace back to one sample, sequenced in a study of response to subunit inactivated influenza vaccine. TCRdb recomputed calls from the RT-PCR reads with MiXCR, one row per CDR3 protein. The sample consists of 400,000 to 650,000 distinct CDR3 sequences, around 7.9% of them appearing once. The sample was PBMCs from blood, taken roughly 24 months after vaccination. These receptors originate from a man between 45 and 75 years old who received an inactivated influenza vaccine.

This clonotype has at least ten counts. The chain has TRBV11-2 and TRBJ2-3; 9 nucleotides match TRBD2. The V gene end was trimmed by 0 bases and the J gene end by 0 bases; junction bases not matched to a gene: 1. Germline lookup yields CDR1 SGHAT and CDR2 FQNNGV. The CDR3 runs 16 residues. Here the CDR3 DNA reads TGTGCCAGCAGCTTAGACCTAGCGGGGAGCACAGATACGCAGTATTTT. Protein product: CASSLDLAGSTDTQYF.

This clonotype was seen only a few times. The chain employs TRBV4-1 and TRBJ1-1; D uncertain. The CDR3 loop spans 14 amino acids. Trimming left V 0 bases short and J 11 bases short, with 16 bases between. Germline V gene data show CDR1 as MGHRA and CDR2 as YSYEKL. The CDR3 DNA reads as TGCGCCAGCAGCCAAGAAAACCCGGGGAGGATCGCTTTCTTT. This sequence encodes CASSQENPGRIAFF.

The V and J genes are TRBV6-1 and TRBJ2-7; maybe TRBD2 (6 bases). The germline V gene encodes CDR1 MNHNS and CDR2 SASEGT. With 7 bases removed from V and 4 bases from J, the gap between germline ends came to 14 bases. The CDR3 runs to 13 residues. CDR3 sequence: CASTPGGDYEQYF. In DNA form, the CDR3 reads TGTGCCAGCACCCCCGGGGGTGATTACGAGCAGTACTTC.

A few counts support this clonotype. The genes are TRBV20-1 and TRBJ1-1, with D maybe TRBD1 (6 bases). Germline CDR1 is DFQATT and CDR2 is SNEGSKA (reference sequence). This CDR3 contains 12 residues. Trimming took 6 bases from V and 5 from J, leaving 13 bases between them. The CDR3 reads CSAGEGGTEAFF. The CDR3 coding sequence is TGCAGTGCCGGTGAGGGGGGGACTGAAGCTTTCTTT.

At least ten counts were recorded for this clonotype. V and J are TRBV29-1 and TRBJ2-3; tentatively, D is TRBD1 (6 bases). The CDR3 length is 12 residues. Germline-derived CDR1 and CDR2 are SQVTM and ANQGSEA. Trimming pared 7 bases from V and 2 bases from J, leaving 10 bases between. Written as DNA, the CDR3 is TGCAGCGCGACAGGCAACACAGATACGCAGTATTTT. Translated, it gives CSATGNTDTQYF.

This clonotype was picked up many times. This chain uses TRBV6-5 with TRBJ1-4; tentatively, D is TRBD1 (6 bases). The germline V gene encodes CDR1 MNHEY and CDR2 SVGAGI. The V gene lost 4 bases and the J gene lost 8 bases, with 11 bases spanning the gap. There are 13 residues in the CDR3. CDR3 bases: TGTGCCAGCAGTTCAGGGGTTAGGGAAAAACTGTTTTTT. Its translation: CASSSGVREKLFF.

V is TRBV24-1 and J is TRBJ2-1; the D gene is possibly TRBD2 (5 bases). Trimming removed 8 bases from V and 7 bases from J, with 14 bases in between. The V gene's germline CDR1 is KGHDR and CDR2 SFDVKD. The CDR3 runs 13 residues. The CDR3 DNA follows: TGTGCCACCACTGCTGGACTCGGTAATGAGCAGTTCTTC. Translating it yields CATTAGLGNEQFF.

This clonotype occurred a few times. One end of the junction fails to match germline, which may point to a read error. The chain couples TRBV4-1 to TRBJ2-5, with D uncertain. The CDR3 totals 15 residues. Germline V CDR1 and CDR2: MGHRA, YSYEKL. In DNA form, the CDR3 reads TGCGCCAGCAGCCAAGAAAGTACTGCCCAAGGGACCCAGTACTTC. It encodes CASSQESTAQGTQYF.

The chain employs TRBV20-1 and TRBJ2-7, with no clear D. The CDR3 is 12 amino acids. Per germline, CDR1 DFQATT and CDR2 SNEGSKA (reference sequence). Trimming shortened V by 4 bases and J by 6 bases, and 13 bases separated the two germline ends. The CDR3 here is CSANPTVREQYF. The CDR3 nucleotides read TGCAGTGCTAACCCCACTGTCCGCGAGCAGTACTTC.

In its sample, this clonotype was seen many times. The chain has TRBV20-1 and TRBJ2-7; 7 bases fit TRBD1. Germline CDR1 and CDR2: DFQATT and SNEGSKA (reference sequence). The CDR3 has 13 amino acids. The V gene end was trimmed by 1 base and the J gene end by 4 bases; junction bases not matched to a gene: 4. CDR3 in DNA: TGCAGTGCTAGAGGCAGGGGGTTGTACGAGCAGTACTTC. Protein sequence: CSARGRGLYEQYF.

In this sample, this clonotype turned up many times. J is TRBJ1-2 and V is TRBV27; perhaps TRBD1 as D (5 bases). Per the germline V gene, CDR1 is MNHEY and CDR2 is SMNVEV (reference sequence). V was trimmed by 7 bases and J by 8 bases, leaving 17 bases between them. CDR3 length: 13 amino acids. Here the CDR3 reads CASTTSGTGGYTF. CDR3 coding DNA: TGTGCCAGCACCACATCGGGGACTGGGGGCTACACCTTC.

The chain has TRBV4-3 and TRBJ2-3, with 11 nucleotides matching TRBD2. Per the germline V gene, CDR1 is LGHNA and CDR2 is YSLEER. Unmatched junction bases numbered 7, after V lost 4 bases and J lost 4 bases. The CDR3 consists of 16 residues. The CDR3: CASSPHSGRASDTQYF. Here the CDR3 DNA reads TGCGCCAGCAGCCCACATAGCGGGAGGGCGTCAGATACGCAGTATTTT.

This chain joins TRBV4-3 and TRBJ1-1; D is uncertain. The CDR3 is 15 amino acids. Germline V gene data show CDR1 as LGHNA and CDR2 as YSLEER. The V gene lost 0 bases and the J gene lost 2 bases, with 10 bases spanning the gap. In nucleotides, the CDR3 is TGCGCCAGCAGCCAAGATATTGGGTTCAACACTGAAGCTTTCTTT. Amino acid sequence: CASSQDIGFNTEAFF.

This rearrangement joins TRBV7-9 to TRBJ2-7; no firm D call. The germline V and J ends were trimmed by 1 base and 5 bases, with 12 bases remaining between them. The germline gives CDR1 SEHNR, CDR2 FQNEAQ (reference sequence). This CDR3 comprises 14 residues. Here the CDR3 reads CASSLGVWSNEQYF. CDR3 coding DNA: TGTGCCAGCAGCTTAGGTGTTTGGAGCAACGAGCAGTACTTC.

There are a few counts of this clonotype. The rearrangement links TRBV27 to TRBJ1-4; a weak D match, TRBD1 (5 bases). Germline V gene data show CDR1 as MNHEY and CDR2 as SMNVEV (reference sequence). V was clipped by 3 bases and J by 10 bases, with 30 bases between them. CDR3 length: 19 residues. CDR3 sequence: CASSFLSIGQGTGGRKLFF. CDR3 DNA: TGTGCCAGCAGTTTTCTTTCTATAGGCCAAGGGACTGGAGGGAGAAAACTGTTTTTT. Using reference TRBV27 and TRBJ1-4 for the parts outside the CDR3, the full variable domain is EAQVTQNPRYLITVTGKKLTVTCSQNMNHEYMSWYRQDPGLGLRQIYYSMNVEVTDKGDVPEGYKVSRKEKRNFPLILESPSPNQTSLYFCASSFLSIGQGTGGRKLFFGSGTQLSVL.

This clonotype was seen only a few times. This chain uses TRBV5-6 with TRBJ1-1; D perhaps matches TRBD1 (5 bases). CDR3 length: 15 residues. Trimming shortened V by 4 bases and J by 0 bases, and 13 bases separated the two germline ends. CDR1 is SGHDT, CDR2 YYEEEE, per germline. This CDR3 reads CASSPTTAMNTEAFF. The CDR3 nucleotides read TGTGCCAGCAGCCCCACGACAGCCATGAACACTGAAGCTTTCTTT.

In this sample, this clonotype turned up many times. The chain couples TRBV7-9 to TRBJ1-5, with D possibly TRBD1 on 5 matching bases. Germline loops: CDR1 SEHNR, CDR2 FQNEAQ (reference sequence). V was clipped by 2 bases and J by 3 bases, with 11 bases between them. The CDR3 is 15 amino acids. The chain's CDR3 is CASSLYGGDNQPQHF. In nucleotides, the CDR3 is TGTGCCAGCAGCTTATATGGGGGGGACAATCAGCCCCAGCATTTT.

This clonotype was found many times. The rearrangement links TRBV7-9 to TRBJ2-3; no reliable D call. The V end lost 1 base, the J end lost 6 bases, and 5 bases lay between the germline ends. Germline-derived CDR1 and CDR2 are SEHNR and FQNEAQ (reference sequence). The CDR3 is 12 amino acids. CDR3 DNA sequence: TGTGCCAGCAGCTTAGTTTGGGATACGCAGTATTTT. This codes for CASSLVWDTQYF.

The chain joins TRBV3-1 to TRBJ2-1, with TRBD2 as a possible D gene (6 bases). Germline CDR1 and CDR2: LGHDT and YNNKEL (reference sequence). There are 14 residues in the CDR3. The V gene lost 1 base and the J gene lost 10 bases, with 14 bases spanning the gap. The CDR3 region is CASSQVGGRLEQFF. The CDR3 DNA reads as TGTGCCAGCAGCCAAGTCGGAGGGCGGTTAGAGCAGTTCTTC.

In its sample, this clonotype was seen a few times. The chain carries TRBV29-1 and TRBJ2-5; D is ambiguous. Germline CDR1 SQVTM, CDR2 ANQGSEA. Trimming pared 3 bases from V and 3 bases from J, leaving 14 bases between. The CDR3 runs 14 residues. CDR3 DNA: TGCAGCGTTGAGGTTGACGGTATTGAAGAGACCCAGTACTTC. The encoded protein is CSVEVDGIEETQYF.